The 14 T cell receptor beta chains presented below share a single source sample, sequenced in a study of early T cells in non-severe SARS-CoV-2 infection. TCRdb reanalysed the 5' RACE reads using MiXCR and keeps one entry per CDR3 protein. The data hold around 98,000 distinct CDR3 sequences, with 9.5% to 11% observed a single time. The specimen was whole blood. All receptors derive from an adult who was a healthcare worker with PCR-confirmed SARS-CoV-2 infection or an uninfected control (not recorded which).

A few counts support this clonotype. The chain couples TRBV20-1 to TRBJ2-5; D ambiguous. V was pared by 3 bases and J by 4 bases, with 9 bases between. Germline loops: CDR1 DFQATT, CDR2 SNEGSKA (reference sequence). The CDR3 is made up of 12 amino acids. The chain's CDR3 is CSASRTAETQYF. The CDR3, as DNA: TGCAGTGCTAGTAGAACAGCAGAGACCCAGTACTTC.

The chain uses TRBV27 and TRBJ1-1, with D hard to call. Germline V CDR1 and CDR2: MNHEY, SMNVEV (reference sequence). V lost 8 bases and J 2 bases, leaving 15 bases between the germline ends. The CDR3 covers 14 residues. CDR3: CASGRTLPNTEAFF. Here the CDR3 DNA reads TGTGCCAGCGGACGGACCCTGCCCAACACTGAAGCTTTCTTT.

J is TRBJ2-4 and V is TRBV29-1; D is perhaps TRBD1 (5 bases). CDR3 size: 15 residues. Trimming took off 0 bases at V and 1 base at J, with 10 bases between the two ends. The germline CDR1 and CDR2 sequences are SQVTM and ANQGSEA. CDR3 in DNA: TGCAGCGTTGAAGAAGGGCACAGGGCCAAAAACATTCAGTACTTC. Protein: CSVEEGHRAKNIQYF.

This clonotype has more than one count but fewer than ten. The rearrangement joins TRBV7-3 to TRBJ1-4, with D possibly being TRBD1 (5 bases). Between the trimmed V and J ends, which lost 3 bases and 3 bases, there was a span of 11 bases. There are 15 residues in the CDR3. CDR1 and CDR2 (germline): SGHTA, FQGTGA. As DNA, the CDR3 is TGTGCCAGCAGCTTGTCCGGGGGACCTAATGAAAAACTGTTTTTT. It is translated as CASSLSGGPNEKLFF.

There are many counts of this clonotype. The J gene is TRBJ2-1, the V gene TRBV7-9; 16 bases match TRBD2. The CDR3 sequence is 19 residues long. The V gene end was trimmed by 4 bases and the J gene end by 3 bases; junction bases not matched to a gene: 9. CDR1 SEHNR and CDR2 FQNEAQ come from the germline V gene (reference sequence). The CDR3 protein is CASSSPGLAGGTLYNEQFF. CDR3 coding DNA: TGTGCCAGCAGCTCTCCGGGACTAGCGGGAGGGACCCTCTACAATGAGCAGTTCTTC.

This clonotype was seen a single time. The J gene is TRBJ2-7, the V gene TRBV30; 9 nucleotides match TRBD2. This CDR3 is built from 14 residues. V lost 3 bases to trimming and J lost 3 bases; unmatched junction nucleotides: 6. In germline, CDR1 is GTSNPN, CDR2 SVGIG (reference sequence). Here the CDR3 reads CAWSLAGVGYEQYF. The CDR3 region has the DNA TGTGCCTGGAGCTTAGCGGGAGTCGGCTACGAGCAGTACTTC.

The chain uses TRBV6-1 and TRBJ2-7; a weak D match, TRBD2 (5 bases). Trimming removed 6 bases at V and 3 bases at J, with 30 bases between. The germline V gene encodes CDR1 MNHNS and CDR2 SASEGT. CDR3 length: 19 residues. The CDR3 DNA sequence: TGTGCCAGCAGCCGGGAAACCACTCGAACCCAACCGGTATTCTACGAGCAGTACTTC. Protein: CASSRETTRTQPVFYEQYF.

In this sample, this clonotype turned up many times. J is TRBJ2-7 and V is TRBV21-1; TRBD1 reflects the table's D call only, with no check against the DNA. TRBV21-1 is a listed pseudogene. The CDR3 covers 15 residues. The DNA for the CDR3 is TGTGCCAGCAGCAGGAGGACAGGGGCCTCCTACGAGCAGTACTTC. It codes for CASSRRTGASYEQYF.

This clonotype was detected many times. The V and J genes are TRBV27 and TRBJ1-2; D unresolved. Germline CDR1 MNHEY, CDR2 SMNVEV (reference sequence). CDR3 length: 14 residues. With 3 bases removed from V and 4 bases from J, the gap between germline ends came to 12 bases. CDR3 bases: TGTGCCAGCAGTTTGGGAGGGATTCCCTATGGCTACACCTTC. Protein sequence: CASSLGGIPYGYTF.

Many counts were recorded for this clonotype. The rearrangement joins TRBV30 to TRBJ2-3; 9 bases are shared with TRBD2. The CDR3 extends over 15 amino acids. The J segment lost 0 bases and the V segment lost 1 base, leaving 2 bases of the junction unmatched. CDR1 is GTSNPN and CDR2 is SVGIG in the germline V gene (reference sequence). CDR3 residues: CAWSALAGSTDTQYF. CDR3 bases: TGTGCCTGGAGTGCCCTAGCGGGGAGCACAGATACGCAGTATTTT.

The DNA for the CDR3 is TGTGCCAGCAGCTTGCCCGGGACAGCCCAACAAGAGACCCAGTACTTC. Translated, it gives CASSLPGTAQQETQYF. The gene calls are TRBV7-8 and TRBJ2-5; TRBD1 agrees at 7 bases. Germline CDR1 SGHVS, CDR2 FQNEAQ. Germline trimming cut 3 bases from V and 2 bases from J; bases unmatched to any gene: 9. The CDR3 extends over 16 amino acids.

This clonotype was counted many times. The J gene is TRBJ2-3, the V gene TRBV5-4, with D perhaps TRBD2 (5 bases). The CDR3 extends over 15 amino acids. Trimming left V 1 base short and J 3 bases short, with 12 bases between. Germline values: CDR1 SGHNT, CDR2 YYREEE (reference sequence). The CDR3 nucleotides read TGTGCCAGCAGCTTGACCGGGGAAGCGACAGATACGCAGTATTTT. Amino acids: CASSLTGEATDTQYF.

This clonotype was detected ten times or more. The chain uses TRBV6-5 and TRBJ2-3, with 8 bases that match TRBD1. The CDR3 totals 15 residues. V gave up 4 bases and J gave up 2 bases; unmatched junction bases: 5. Germline V lookup: CDR1 MNHEY, CDR2 SVGAGI. The CDR3, as DNA: TGTGCCAGCAGTTCAGACAGGGGATTCACAGATACGCAGTATTTT. It yields the protein CASSSDRGFTDTQYF.

The V and J genes are TRBV4-1 and TRBJ1-5, with 9 bases lining up with TRBD1. V trimming: 3 bases; J trimming: 2 bases; junction bases outside the gene matches: 8. This CDR3 contains 17 residues. CDR1 is MGHRA, CDR2 YSYEKL, per germline. The CDR3 nucleotides are TGCGCCAGCAGCCAGGACTCTTGGACAGGGGGCAATCAGCCCCAGCATTTT. It is translated as CASSQDSWTGGNQPQHF.